The sample holds one count of the clone carrying this T cell receptor beta chain. The sample originates from a study of blood T cell repertoires in COVID-19. TCRdb's copy holds only in-frame clones and misses some; the assay was immunoSEQ multiplex PCR. The sample consists of roughly 34,000 clones, about 90% of them appearing once. Germline V gene data show CDR1 as KGHDR and CDR2 as SFDVKD. The CDR3 runs 14 residues. V gave up 4 bases and J gave up 1 base, with 9 bases separating them. This chain connects TRBV24-1 to TRBJ2-5; D gene uncertain. The sequence derives from a man in his sixties with active COVID-19. Specimen: peripheral blood. The CDR3 loop is CATSDPQFQETQYF. The CDR3 bases are TGTGCCACCAGTGACCCTCAGTTCCAAGAGACCCAGTACTTC.